One and the same sample provided the 27 T cell receptor beta chains below, sequenced in a study of shared clonotypes between healthy human individuals (dated by TCRdb to about 2020). CD8 naive samples consisted of CD45RO-negative cells that were positively selected for CCR7, yielding a CD45RA+CCR7+ population without TemRA cells. Library preparation employed the immunoSEQ multiplex PCR assay. TCRdb obtained this table from immuneACCESS and retained in-frame rearrangements with V and J assigned. These tables miss some clones; where compared with another copy, unresolved V genes account for less than half of the shortfall, and the remainder is unexplained. The sample yields 1.5 million to 2.5 million clones; approximately 94% were counted once. The leading ten clones occupy 1% to 1.5% of the sample. Specimen: naive CD8+ T cells sorted from blood. The cell subset or site label, read with the paper, signifies: CD45RA+CCR7+. The receptors were sampled from a young man in good health.

As regards this clone: In the same sample, other DNA sequences code for this CDR3. J is TRBJ2-7 and V is TRBV28, with D perhaps given as TRBD1 or TRBD2 (5 bases each). This CDR3 comprises 14 residues. Germline values: CDR1 MDHEN, CDR2 SYDVKM. With 3 bases removed from V and 0 bases from J, the gap between germline ends came to 9 bases. The DNA for the CDR3 is TGTGCCAGCAGTTTCCTGAGGGGCTCCTACGAGCAGTACTTC. Amino acid sequence: CASSFLRGSYEQYF.

Of note for this clone: This sample includes further DNA sequences coding for the same CDR3. V gene TRBV6-5 combines with J gene TRBJ1-2, with 7 bases matching TRBD1. CDR1 and CDR2 from the germline V gene are MNHEY and SVGAGI. V lost 0 bases, J lost 6 bases, and 1 base stayed unmatched. CDR3 length equals 13 residues. The CDR3 loop is CASSYSGGDGYTF. CDR3 nucleotides: TGTGCCAGCAGTTACTCAGGGGGCGATGGCTACACCTTC.

The chain recombines TRBV13 with TRBJ2-1, with D perhaps matching TRBD2 (6 bases). The germline V and J ends were trimmed by 1 base and 0 bases, with 10 bases remaining between them. The CDR3 length is 16 residues. Germline-derived CDR1 and CDR2 are PRHDT and FYEKMQ (reference sequence). The CDR3 is CASSLVDGSSYNEQFF. CDR3 bases: TGTGCCAGCAGCTTAGTCGACGGGAGCTCCTACAATGAGCAGTTCTTC.

This sequence joins TRBV13 and TRBJ1-6; 10 bases are a match to TRBD1. The CDR3 runs 17 residues. Trimming at V came to 3 bases and at J to 0 bases, leaving 2 bases not matched to a gene. Looked up from germline, CDR1 is PRHDT and CDR2 is FYEKMQ (reference sequence). The DNA for the CDR3 is TGTGCCAGCAGCTTGGGACAGGGGCTCTCCTATAATTCACCCCTCCACTTT. Amino acid sequence: CASSLGQGLSYNSPLHF.

V gene TRBV28 combines with J gene TRBJ1-2; TRBD1 agrees at 7 bases. Trimming cost V 6 bases and J 2 bases; bases outside gene matches: 6. The germline CDR1 and CDR2 sequences are MDHEN and SYDVKM. CDR3 length: 14 amino acids. This chain's CDR3 is CASSSSQGNYGYTF. The CDR3 bases are TGTGCCAGCAGCTCTTCACAGGGGAACTATGGCTACACCTTC.

Notes on this clone: Other DNA sequences in this specimen translate into the identical CDR3. The rearrangement joins TRBV4-1 to TRBJ2-7; 8 nucleotides match TRBD1. This CDR3 is 14 amino acids long. The germline CDR1 and CDR2 sequences are MGHRA and YSYEKL. V shed 4 bases, J shed 0 bases, and the junction held 2 bases outside the gene matches. Here the CDR3 reads CASSPGQGSYEQYF. The CDR3 DNA reads TGCGCCAGCAGCCCCGGACAGGGCTCCTACGAGCAGTACTTC.

The rearrangement joins TRBV5-1 to TRBJ2-7; 15 nucleotides align to TRBD2. Trimming removed 4 bases from V and 2 bases from J; junction bases left unmatched: 7. The length of the CDR3 is 17 residues. The V gene's germline CDR1 is SGHRS and CDR2 YFSETQ. CDR3 amino acids: CASSTGLAGGKTYEQYF. The CDR3 DNA is TGCGCCAGCAGCACTGGACTAGCGGGAGGGAAAACCTACGAGCAGTACTTC.

This chain uses TRBV5-1 with TRBJ2-7; D unresolved. The V gene's germline CDR1 is SGHRS and CDR2 YFSETQ. V was shortened by 1 base and J by 2 bases, with 7 bases between the two germline ends. The CDR3 runs to 13 residues. The CDR3 sequence is CASSLNTAYEQYF. CDR3 in DNA: TGCGCCAGCAGCTTGAACACGGCCTACGAGCAGTACTTC.

The V and J genes are TRBV7-9 and TRBJ1-1; 7 bases line up with TRBD1. CDR1 and CDR2 from the germline V gene are SEHNR and FQNEAQ (reference sequence). The CDR3 sequence is 15 residues long. The ends lost 2 bases at V and 4 bases at J; junction bases unmatched: 7. The CDR3 protein is CASSLIGRGATEAFF. CDR3 bases: TGTGCCAGCAGCTTAATTGGCAGGGGGGCCACTGAAGCTTTCTTT.

About this clone: The sample holds other DNA sequences that translate to the same CDR3. V usage is TRBV7-9 and J usage is TRBJ1-1; D uncertain. Germline V gene data show CDR1 as SEHNR and CDR2 as FQNEAQ (reference sequence). There are 12 residues in the CDR3. V shed 1 base and J shed 5 bases, with 5 bases lying between them. The CDR3 sequence: CASSLVVTEAFF. In DNA, the CDR3 is TGTGCCAGCAGCTTAGTCGTAACTGAAGCTTTCTTT.

The CDR3: CASSYSVTGASGELFF. CDR3 sequence (DNA): TGTGCCAGCAGTTACTCGGTGACAGGGGCGTCCGGGGAGCTGTTTTTT. The rearrangement uses TRBV6-5 and TRBJ2-2; 8 bases agree with TRBD1. The CDR3 contains 16 residues. Per germline, CDR1 MNHEY and CDR2 SVGAGI. V lost 0 bases to trimming and J lost 6 bases; unmatched junction nucleotides: 6.

V usage is TRBV5-6 and J usage is TRBJ2-2; 9 bases align to TRBD2. There are 17 residues in the CDR3. J was trimmed by 4 bases and V by 10 bases; bases with no gene match: 17. Germline values: CDR1 SGHDT, CDR2 YYEEEE. CDR3 sequence (DNA): TGTGCCTCGTCGAGGGTGCGGGAGGGCCTAACCACCGGGGAGCTGTTTTTT. Amino acid sequence: CASSRVREGLTTGELFF.

With regard to this clone: This specimen includes other DNA sequences encoding the same CDR3. The gene calls are TRBV2 and TRBJ2-7; TRBD2 matches at 11 bases. The CDR3 consists of 14 residues. Trimming at V came to 4 bases and at J to 3 bases, leaving 2 bases not matched to a gene. Per the germline V gene, CDR1 is SNHLY and CDR2 is FYNNEI. CDR3 residues: CASSGGLADYEQYF. For the CDR3, the DNA is TGTGCCAGCAGTGGGGGACTAGCGGACTACGAGCAGTACTTC.

The gene calls are TRBV11-1 and TRBJ1-1; weak D call: TRBD1 (6 bases). The V gene's germline CDR1 is SGHAT and CDR2 FQDESV (reference sequence). The CDR3 is made up of 14 amino acids. Trimming pared 5 bases from V and 3 bases from J, leaving 13 bases between. This chain's CDR3 is CASSPPQGHTEAFF. CDR3 nucleotides: TGTGCCAGCAGCCCCCCACAGGGTCACACTGAAGCTTTCTTT. Full variable domain (outside the CDR3, taken from reference TRBV11-1 and TRBJ1-1): EAEVAQSPRYKITEKSQAVAFWCDPISGHATLYWYRQILGQGPELLVQFQDESVVDDSQLPKDRFSAERLKGVDSTLKIQPAELGDSAMYLCASSPPQGHTEAFFGQGTRLTVV.

Here the CDR3 DNA reads TGTGCCAGCATTCCTCGGACAGGGGGGTACGAGCAGTACTTC. This translates into CASIPRTGGYEQYF. The chain carries TRBV2 and TRBJ2-7; 10 nucleotides align to TRBD1. V gave up 7 bases and J gave up 4 bases; unmatched junction bases: 7. CDR1 is SNHLY, CDR2 FYNNEI, per germline. The CDR3 has 14 amino acids.

The chain employs TRBV29-1 and TRBJ2-7; D might be TRBD1 (6 bases). Germline V gives CDR1 SQVTM, CDR2 ANQGSEA. The ends were cut back, 7 bases at V and 2 bases at J, with 12 bases in the middle. The CDR3 sequence is 12 residues long. In nucleotides, the CDR3 is TGCAGCGCCGAGGGACAACCCTACGAGCAGTACTTC. Translating gives CSAEGQPYEQYF.

The gene calls are TRBV7-6 and TRBJ2-3; D might be TRBD2 (5 bases). Trimming removed 1 base from V and 2 bases from J, with 13 bases in between. Germline V lookup: CDR1 SGHVS, CDR2 FNYEAQ. The CDR3 sequence is 16 residues long. DNA for the CDR3: TGTGCCAGCAGCTTAGAAGCGGAGACCTTCACAGATACGCAGTATTTT. This sequence encodes CASSLEAETFTDTQYF.

This clone was detected once. A read error may be the cause here, since a much bigger clone is one base away. This chain joins TRBV21-1 and TRBJ2-7. TRBV21-1 is listed as a pseudogene. This CDR3 is 11 amino acids long. The CDR3 protein is CASRPSYEQYF. The CDR3 coding sequence is TGTGCCAGCAGACCCTCCTACGAGCAGTACTTC.

V gene TRBV27 combines with J gene TRBJ2-7, with a possible D match to TRBD2 (5 bases). Trimming shortened V by 5 bases and J by 3 bases, and 11 bases separated the two germline ends. CDR3 length equals 13 residues. Germline-derived CDR1 and CDR2 are MNHEY and SMNVEV (reference sequence). CDR3 residues: CASSGGRDYEQYF. The CDR3, as DNA: TGTGCCAGCAGTGGAGGAAGAGACTACGAGCAGTACTTC.

This sequence joins TRBV19 and TRBJ1-2; D gene unclear. Trimming removed 5 bases at V and 4 bases at J, with 17 bases between. CDR3 size: 15 residues. Germline CDR1 reads LNHDA; CDR2 reads SQIVND (reference sequence). The CDR3 DNA sequence: TGTGCCAGTAGTCCCTCCCCGACAAGTCTCTATGGCTACACCTTC. This gives the protein CASSPSPTSLYGYTF.

The chain is built from TRBV5-6 and TRBJ2-1; TRBD2 matches 11 bases. V was pared by 6 bases and J by 8 bases, with 4 bases of the junction left unmatched. The CDR3 consists of 13 residues. Germline CDR1 SGHDT, CDR2 YYEEEE. Here the CDR3 reads CASTTSGTYEQFF. CDR3 coding DNA: TGTGCCAGCACGACTAGCGGGACCTATGAGCAGTTCTTC.

Regarding this clone: Within the sample, other DNA sequences also encode this same CDR3. V and J are TRBV5-1 and TRBJ2-1, with 8 nucleotides matching TRBD2. Germline CDR1 SGHRS, CDR2 YFSETQ. With V trimmed by 1 base and J by 4 bases, 1 base remained unmatched. The length of the CDR3 is 14 residues. The CDR3 region has the DNA TGCGCCAGCAGCTTGCCTAGCGGGTACAATGAGCAGTTCTTC. Its translation is CASSLPSGYNEQFF.

This clone came up once. The V call is TRBV2, the J call TRBJ2-7; D unresolved. Germline CDR1 reads SNHLY; CDR2 reads FYNNEI. This CDR3 has 13 residues. Trimming stripped 5 bases from V and 1 base from J, with 9 bases between. CDR3 region: CASSITESYEQYF. CDR3 bases: TGTGCCAGCAGTATTACAGAATCCTACGAGCAGTACTTC.

The rearrangement joins TRBV19 to TRBJ2-7; no definite D call. The CDR3 runs to 13 residues. Germline values: CDR1 LNHDA, CDR2 SQIVND (reference sequence). Between the trimmed V and J ends, which lost 4 bases and 1 base, there was a span of 8 bases. Here the CDR3 reads CASSTGFSYEQYF. The CDR3 nucleotides are TGTGCCAGTAGTACCGGATTTTCCTACGAGCAGTACTTC.

The V call is TRBV7-9, the J call TRBJ1-4, with D tentatively TRBD1 (5 bases). The CDR3 extends over 16 amino acids. Deletions cut 0 bases from V and 0 bases from J, with 8 bases between. Germline V gene sequence: CDR1 SEHNR, CDR2 FQNEAQ (reference sequence). The CDR3 reads CASSLAQGPTNEKLFF. DNA for the CDR3: TGTGCCAGCAGCTTAGCCCAGGGACCAACTAATGAAAAACTGTTTTTT.

V is TRBV6-6 and J is TRBJ2-4; no clear D. This CDR3 spans 14 amino acids. The V and J ends lost 0 bases and 0 bases respectively, with 3 bases between them. Germline-derived CDR1 and CDR2 are MNHNY and SVGAGI (reference sequence). The CDR3 DNA reads as TGTGCCAGCAGTTACTCTGTAGCCAAAAACATTCAGTACTTC. Encoded protein: CASSYSVAKNIQYF.

CDR3 bases: TGTGCCAGCAGCCTTAATTACAACTACAATGAGCAGTTCTTC. This translates into CASSLNYNYNEQFF. The V and J genes are TRBV7-9 and TRBJ2-1; no clear D. Germline values: CDR1 SEHNR, CDR2 FQNEAQ (reference sequence). This CDR3 spans 14 amino acids. V lost 5 bases, J lost 3 bases, and 11 bases lay in between.